The 32 T cell receptor beta chains presented below share a single source sample, sequenced in a study of beta chain features in type 1 diabetes. What was sequenced were expressed TCRB transcripts, since all of the isolated RNA had been reverse transcribed. TCRdb's table, derived via immunoSEQ multiplex PCR, lists solely in-frame clones and lacks some. The data hold more than 300,000 clones, with over 10% observed a single time. The sequencing sample was made of naive CD4+ T cells from blood. The receptors originated from a man aged 18-30 years in good health.

V usage is TRBV30 and J usage is TRBJ2-7; no clear D. Trimming shortened V by 0 bases and J by 0 bases, and 6 bases separated the two germline ends. Germline CDR1 and CDR2: GTSNPN and SVGIG (reference sequence). CDR3 length: 13 amino acids. The CDR3: CAWSVSGSYEQYF. The CDR3 DNA reads TGTGCCTGGAGTGTATCAGGCTCCTACGAGCAGTACTTC.

This clone came up a few times. This chain links TRBV7-9 with TRBJ2-7, with D possibly matching TRBD2 (5 bases). This CDR3 has 13 residues. Germline CDR1 and CDR2: SEHNR and FQNEAQ (reference sequence). Trimming shortened V by 5 bases and J by 3 bases, and 11 bases separated the two germline ends. For the CDR3, the DNA is TGTGCCAGCAGCCCACCCAGCGGCTACGAGCAGTACTTC. Translated, it gives CASSPPSGYEQYF.

To note about this clone: Just one base apart from a much larger clone, this may be a read error. Distinct nucleotide sequences in the sample also encode this CDR3. The chain is built from TRBV7-9 and TRBJ2-6; D remains ambiguous. Trimming stripped 5 bases from V and 1 base from J, with 3 bases between. The CDR3 extends over 13 amino acids. Germline lookup yields CDR1 SEHNR and CDR2 FQNEAQ (reference sequence). The DNA for the CDR3 is TGTGCCAGCAGCCCATCTGGGGCCAACGTCCTGACTTTC. Its protein product is CASSPSGANVLTF.

This clone was observed a handful of times. The chain joins TRBV4-1 to TRBJ2-5; a possible D gene is TRBD1 (5 bases). The CDR3 totals 13 residues. CDR1 is MGHRA, CDR2 YSYEKL, per germline. With 2 bases removed from V and 7 bases from J, the gap between germline ends came to 11 bases. The CDR3 region is CASSQSRVGTQYF. DNA of the CDR3: TGCGCCAGCAGCCAATCCAGGGTAGGGACCCAGTACTTC.

The CDR3 spells CACSMGLAGAGDTQYF. The DNA for the CDR3 is TGTGCCTGCTCCATGGGACTAGCGGGGGCCGGAGATACGCAGTATTTT. The V call is TRBV30, the J call TRBJ2-3; 14 bases are a match to TRBD2. Germline V gives CDR1 GTSNPN, CDR2 SVGIG (reference sequence). V gave up 6 bases and J gave up 5 bases; unmatched junction bases: 10. The CDR3 spans 16 residues.

The CDR3 is CSVFLGVTDTQYF. Here the CDR3 DNA reads TGCAGCGTCTTTCTTGGAGTCACAGATACGCAGTATTTT. This chain connects TRBV29-1 to TRBJ2-3; D uncertain. The CDR3 consists of 13 residues. The germline CDR1 and CDR2 sequences are SQVTM and ANQGSEA. Trimming took 6 bases from V and 2 from J, leaving 12 bases between them.

The chain's CDR3 is CASISAGFNEQFF. The CDR3 nucleotides read TGTGCCAGCATTTCGGCGGGATTCAATGAGCAGTTCTTC. The chain has TRBV28 and TRBJ2-1; a possible D gene is TRBD2 (6 bases). CDR1 and CDR2 (germline): MDHEN, SYDVKM. Trimming pared 7 bases from V and 6 bases from J, leaving 13 bases between. The CDR3 has 13 residues.

This clone was observed a handful of times. The genes are TRBV18 and TRBJ1-4, with TRBD1 as a possible D gene (6 bases). This CDR3 contains 14 residues. Germline V gives CDR1 KGHSH, CDR2 LQKENI. The V end lost 3 bases, the J end lost 4 bases, and 9 bases lay between the germline ends. The CDR3 DNA follows: TGTGCCAGCTCACCGGACAGCTATAATGAAAAACTGTTTTTT. This encodes CASSPDSYNEKLFF.

The rearrangement links TRBV7-2 to TRBJ1-1; no definite D call. This CDR3 has 14 amino acids. Germline V gene sequence: CDR1 SGHTA, CDR2 FQGNSA. Trimming removed 4 bases from V and 0 bases from J, with 9 bases in between. The CDR3 here is CASSSTRMNTEAFF. The CDR3 DNA is TGTGCCAGCAGCTCGACACGTATGAACACTGAAGCTTTCTTT. Combining the CDR3 with reference TRBV7-2 and TRBJ1-1 gives the whole variable domain GAGVSQSPSNKVTEKGKDVELRCDPISGHTALYWYRQSLGQGLEFLIYFQGNSAPDKSGLPSDRFSAERTGGSVSTLTIQRTQQEDSAVYLCASSSTRMNTEAFFGQGTRLTVV.

This sequence joins TRBV7-2 and TRBJ1-5, with 9 bases matching TRBD1. Trimming removed 4 bases from V and 6 bases from J; junction bases left unmatched: 7. The CDR3 totals 15 residues. The germline V gene encodes CDR1 SGHTA and CDR2 FQGNSA. The CDR3 DNA reads as TGTGCCAGCAGCTGGACAGGGGATGGAGGTCAGCCCCAGCATTTT. It codes for CASSWTGDGGQPQHF.

The J gene is TRBJ2-7, the V gene TRBV5-4; TRBD2 agrees at 7 bases. V trimming: 7 bases; J trimming: 4 bases; junction bases outside the gene matches: 11. Germline assignment: CDR1 SGHNT and CDR2 YYREEE (reference sequence). The CDR3 spans 14 residues. The CDR3 sequence: CASRSSGRKYEQYF. CDR3 in DNA: TGTGCCAGCCGAAGTAGCGGGCGGAAGTACGAGCAGTACTTC.

In this sample, this clone turned up a few times. J is TRBJ1-4 and V is TRBV5-1, with 7 bases identical to TRBD1. Per germline, CDR1 SGHRS and CDR2 YFSETQ. V lost 1 base to trimming and J lost 5 bases; unmatched junction nucleotides: 8. This CDR3 spans 16 amino acids. CDR3 coding DNA: TGCGCCAGCAGCTTGAGTGGAGGGACAGACAATGAAAAACTGTTTTTT. It specifies CASSLSGGTDNEKLFF.

This clone was seen only a few times. CDR3 in DNA: TGTGCCATCAGAGGAGAAGGTCAGCCCCAGCATTTT. As protein: CAIRGEGQPQHF. The J gene is TRBJ1-5, the V gene TRBV10-3; D is unclear. Trimming left V 6 bases short and J 6 bases short, with 9 bases between. Per germline, CDR1 ENHRY and CDR2 SYGVKD. The CDR3 has 12 residues.

This clone was observed once. The chain recombines TRBV14 with TRBJ2-5; a weak D match, TRBD2 (6 bases). The CDR3 runs to 15 residues. Germline V gives CDR1 SGHDN, CDR2 FVKESK. Trimming took 4 bases from V and 5 from J, leaving 17 bases between them. CDR3 nucleotide sequence: TGTGCCAGCAGCCCCGGGACTTTTCTGAGGGAGACCCAGTACTTC. This sequence encodes CASSPGTFLRETQYF.

This clone was seen a handful of times. The chain recombines TRBV6-4 with TRBJ1-2, with D possibly being TRBD1 (5 bases). The CDR3 runs 14 residues. CDR1 and CDR2 (germline): MRHNA, SNTAGT. Trimming took off 4 bases at V and 5 bases at J, with 14 bases between the two ends. Here the CDR3 reads CASSARRDGYGYTF. CDR3 bases: TGTGCCAGCAGTGCCCGGAGGGACGGTTATGGCTACACCTTC.

V is TRBV9 and J is TRBJ2-5; D may be TRBD1 (6 bases). V lost 4 bases and J 5 bases, leaving 12 bases between the germline ends. CDR1 is SGDLS, CDR2 YYNGEE, per germline. The CDR3 has 13 amino acids. As DNA, the CDR3 is TGTGCCAGCAGCACACAGGGAAGGGAGACCCAGTACTTC. Its translation is CASSTQGRETQYF.

This clone was observed a handful of times. The V call is TRBV29-1, the J call TRBJ2-6; TRBD1 matches at 7 bases. V shed 7 bases, J shed 0 bases, and the junction held 9 bases outside the gene matches. CDR1 and CDR2 from the germline V gene are SQVTM and ANQGSEA. The CDR3 contains 16 residues. CDR3 sequence (DNA): TGCAGCGCTGGGACAGCGCCCGACTCTGGGGCCAACGTCCTGACTTTC. Translation gives CSAGTAPDSGANVLTF.

This clone was observed a few times. This chain uses TRBV6-5 with TRBJ2-1; tentatively, D is TRBD1 (5 bases). With 8 bases removed from V and 4 bases from J, the gap between germline ends came to 12 bases. This CDR3 is built from 13 residues. CDR1 and CDR2 (germline): MNHEY, SVGAGI. The CDR3 is CASQGYPYNEQFF. For the CDR3, the DNA is TGTGCCAGCCAGGGATACCCTTACAATGAGCAGTTCTTC.

Only a few counts were recorded for this clone. The chain employs TRBV6-6 and TRBJ2-1; D is perhaps TRBD1 (5 bases). The V gene lost 0 bases and the J gene lost 8 bases, with 17 bases spanning the gap. The CDR3 is 16 residues long. Germline loops: CDR1 MNHNY, CDR2 SVGAGI (reference sequence). DNA of the CDR3: TGTGCCAGCAGTTACTCGGTGAAGGGGAAAAGGGATGAGCAGTTCTTC. Its protein product is CASSYSVKGKRDEQFF.

This clone has more than one count but fewer than ten. The chain recombines TRBV6-1 with TRBJ2-7, with 10 bases that match TRBD1. The CDR3 is 15 amino acids. Germline V gene lookup returns CDR1 MNHNS and CDR2 SASEGT. V trimming: 2 bases; J trimming: 2 bases; junction bases outside the gene matches: 3. The CDR3: CASSESGTGAYEQYF. CDR3 in DNA: TGTGCCAGCAGTGAATCCGGGACAGGGGCCTACGAGCAGTACTTC.

This clone was counted only a few times. The chain carries TRBV5-1 and TRBJ1-2; no clear D. The CDR3 covers 14 residues. Germline lookup yields CDR1 SGHRS and CDR2 YFSETQ. Trimming left V 1 base short and J 3 bases short, with 10 bases between. DNA of the CDR3: TGCGCCAGCAGCTTGTCGGACTTCGACTATGGCTACACCTTC. Protein: CASSLSDFDYGYTF.

A few counts support this clone. The rearrangement uses TRBV5-4 and TRBJ2-2; D is perhaps TRBD1 (6 bases). Germline CDR1 is SGHNT and CDR2 is YYREEE (reference sequence). Trimming took 2 bases from V and 6 from J, leaving 8 bases between them. The length of the CDR3 is 13 residues. The CDR3 nucleotides are TGTGCCAGCAGCTTACAGGGTGCCGGGGAGCTGTTTTTT. Encoded protein: CASSLQGAGELFF.

This clone was detected a few times. The chain employs TRBV30 and TRBJ1-4; D unresolved. Trimming removed 4 bases at V and 7 bases at J, with 10 bases between. CDR3 length: 12 amino acids. The germline gives CDR1 GTSNPN, CDR2 SVGIG (reference sequence). As DNA, the CDR3 is TGTGCCTGGACCTCTCCGGGTGAAAAACTGTTTTTT. Encoded protein: CAWTSPGEKLFF.

The V and J genes are TRBV9 and TRBJ2-3; 7 bases are a match to TRBD2. J was trimmed by 5 bases and V by 4 bases; bases with no gene match: 13. The CDR3 is made up of 16 amino acids. Looked up from germline, CDR1 is SGDLS and CDR2 is YYNGEE. The CDR3 DNA sequence: TGTGCCAGCAGCCCGAGACTAGCCGAAGCGGGAGATACGCAGTATTTT. Its protein is CASSPRLAEAGDTQYF.

The chain carries TRBV5-1 and TRBJ1-1; TRBD1 might be the D (6 bases). Germline CDR1 and CDR2: SGHRS and YFSETQ. The CDR3 contains 15 residues. Trimming removed 0 bases at V and 5 bases at J, with 14 bases between. The CDR3 spells CASSLEYRVGTEAFF. The CDR3 DNA reads as TGCGCCAGCAGCTTGGAGTACAGGGTAGGAACTGAAGCTTTCTTT. Combining the CDR3 with reference TRBV5-1 and TRBJ1-1 gives the whole variable domain KAGVTQTPRYLIKTRGQQVTLSCSPISGHRSVSWYQQTPGQGLQFLFEYFSETQRNKGNFPGRFSGRQFSNSRSEMNVSTLELGDSALYLCASSLEYRVGTEAFFGQGTRLTVV.

This clone has only a few counts. The CDR3 is CASSQMGGRYNEQFF. In DNA, the CDR3 is TGTGCCAGCAGCCAAATGGGAGGTCGCTACAATGAGCAGTTCTTC. The chain couples TRBV5-4 to TRBJ2-1; D possibly corresponds to TRBD2 (6 bases). V lost 4 bases to trimming and J lost 3 bases, with 14 bases between them. The CDR3 has 15 residues. Germline CDR1 SGHNT, CDR2 YYREEE (reference sequence).

The rearrangement uses TRBV5-4 and TRBJ1-2; D possibly corresponds to TRBD1 (6 bases). The CDR3 sequence is 12 residues long. V was cut by 3 bases and J by 8 bases, with 11 bases left in between. Germline-derived CDR1 and CDR2 are SGHNT and YYREEE (reference sequence). CDR3 residues: CASSWNRDGYTF. The CDR3 region has the DNA TGTGCCAGCAGCTGGAACAGGGACGGCTACACCTTC.

The CDR3 loop is CASSSGGPISEQFF. The DNA for the CDR3 is TGTGCCAGCAGTTCCGGAGGGCCAATCAGTGAGCAGTTCTTC. The V and J genes are TRBV28 and TRBJ2-1, with D tentatively TRBD2 (6 bases). The CDR3 loop spans 14 amino acids. Germline lookup yields CDR1 MDHEN and CDR2 SYDVKM. With 4 bases removed from V and 9 bases from J, the gap between germline ends came to 16 bases.

The J gene is TRBJ1-2, the V gene TRBV7-9; the D gene is possibly TRBD1 (6 bases). This CDR3 spans 16 amino acids. V lost 8 bases, J lost 2 bases, and 21 bases lay in between. Germline V gives CDR1 SEHNR, CDR2 FQNEAQ (reference sequence). The CDR3 nucleotides are TGTGCCAGCTCTATTCCTTTGGGGGACAAGAACTATGGCTACACCTTC. This codes for CASSIPLGDKNYGYTF.

The chain is built from TRBV10-3 and TRBJ1-4; 12 bases are a match to TRBD1. The V gene's germline CDR1 is ENHRY and CDR2 SYGVKD. The CDR3 is made up of 16 amino acids. Trimming at V came to 6 bases and at J to 8 bases, leaving 10 bases not matched to a gene. The CDR3 spells CAISRDRGRVNEKLFF. CDR3 nucleotide sequence: TGTGCCATCAGCCGGGACAGGGGGCGCGTAAACGAAAAACTGTTTTTT.

The chain combines TRBV5-6 with TRBJ2-2, with TRBD2 as a possible D gene (5 bases). Trimming pared 0 bases from V and 3 bases from J, leaving 15 bases between. CDR1 is SGHDT and CDR2 is YYEEEE in the germline V gene. This CDR3 is 17 amino acids long. The CDR3 DNA follows: TGTGCCAGCAGCTTGGTAACTTGGGGAGAGTACACCGGGGAGCTGTTTTTT. It yields the protein CASSLVTWGEYTGELFF. Full variable domain (outside the CDR3, taken from reference TRBV5-6 and TRBJ2-2): DAGVTQSPTHLIKTRGQQVTLRCSPKSGHDTVSWYQQALGQGPQFIFQYYEEEERQRGNFPDRFSGHQFPNYSSELNVNALLLGDSALYLCASSLVTWGEYTGELFFGEGSRLTVL.

In its sample, this clone was seen many times. The genes are TRBV7-9 and TRBJ1-1; no firm D call. The CDR3 is made up of 14 amino acids. V lost 5 bases and J lost 0, with 10 bases in between. CDR1 is SEHNR and CDR2 is FQNEAQ in the germline V gene (reference sequence). CDR3 bases: TGTGCCAGCAGCATTTTAATGTTGAACACTGAAGCTTTCTTT. Encoded protein: CASSILMLNTEAFF. Using reference TRBV7-9 and TRBJ1-1 for the parts outside the CDR3, the full variable domain is DTGVSQNPRHKITKRGQNVTFRCDPISEHNRLYWYRQTLGQGPEFLTYFQNEAQLEKSRLLSDRFSAERPKGSFSTLEIQRTEQGDSAMYLCASSILMLNTEAFFGQGTRLTVV.